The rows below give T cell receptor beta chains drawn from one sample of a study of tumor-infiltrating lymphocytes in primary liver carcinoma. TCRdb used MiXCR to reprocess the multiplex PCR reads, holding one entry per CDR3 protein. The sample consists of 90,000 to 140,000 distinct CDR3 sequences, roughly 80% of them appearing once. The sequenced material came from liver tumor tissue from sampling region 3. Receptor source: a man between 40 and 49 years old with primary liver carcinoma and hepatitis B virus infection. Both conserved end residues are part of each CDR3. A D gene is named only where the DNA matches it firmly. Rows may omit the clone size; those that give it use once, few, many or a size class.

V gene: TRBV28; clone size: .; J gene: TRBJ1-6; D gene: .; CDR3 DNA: TGTGCCAGCAGTTTGGCAGGCCTTAATTCATCCCTCCACTTT; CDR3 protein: CASSLAGLNSSLHF
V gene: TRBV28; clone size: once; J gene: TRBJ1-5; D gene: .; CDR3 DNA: TGTACCAGCAGTAGACCCAGGAGTAGCGATCAGCCCCAGCATTTT; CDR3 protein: CTSSRPRSSDQPQHF
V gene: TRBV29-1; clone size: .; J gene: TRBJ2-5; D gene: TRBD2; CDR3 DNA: TGCAGCGCCTACACGACTCAGGGACTAGAGGGAGAGACCCAGTACTTC; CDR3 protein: CSAYTTQGLEGETQYF
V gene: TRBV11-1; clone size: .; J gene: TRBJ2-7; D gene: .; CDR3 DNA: TGCGCCAGCAGCTCAACCCGGGACTCCTCCTACGATCAGTACTTC; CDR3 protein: CASSSTRDSSYDQYF
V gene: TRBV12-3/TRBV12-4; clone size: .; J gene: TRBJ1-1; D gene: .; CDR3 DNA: TGTGCCAGCAGTCCGGGTGGGGCGCTTGGCACTGAAGCTTTCTTT; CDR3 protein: CASSPGGALGTEAFF
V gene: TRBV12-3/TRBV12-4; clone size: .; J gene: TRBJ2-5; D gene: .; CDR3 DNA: TGTGCCAGCGGCCCCTGGACAGCGGTCGAAGAGACCCAGAACTTC; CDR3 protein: CASGPWTAVEETQNF
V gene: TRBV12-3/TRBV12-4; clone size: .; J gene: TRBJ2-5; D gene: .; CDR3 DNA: TGTGCCAACAGTTCGCCAGGGGTCGAGACCCAGTACTTC; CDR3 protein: CANSSPGVETQYF
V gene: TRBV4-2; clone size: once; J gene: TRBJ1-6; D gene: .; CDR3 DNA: TGTGCCAGCAGCCAAGAGGGGTCAGGAAGGGATTCACCCCTCCACTTT; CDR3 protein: CASSQEGSGRDSPLHF
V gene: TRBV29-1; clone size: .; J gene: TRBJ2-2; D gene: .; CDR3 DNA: TGCAACGTTGGGACAAGCGCGGCGAACATCGGGGAGCTGTTTTTT; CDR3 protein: CNVGTSAANIGELFF
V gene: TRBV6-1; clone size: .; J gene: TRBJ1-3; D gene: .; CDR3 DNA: TGTGCCAGCAGTGATCCGTTAAGGACCTCCTCTGGAAACACCATATATTTT; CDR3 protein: CASSDPLRTSSGNTIYF
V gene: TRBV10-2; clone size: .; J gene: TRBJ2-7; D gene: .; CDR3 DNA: TGCACCGGCAGTGGGGCACTCTACTACGAGCAGTACTTC; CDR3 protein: CTGSGALYYEQYF
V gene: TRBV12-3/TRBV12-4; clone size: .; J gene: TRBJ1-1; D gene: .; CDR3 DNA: TGTGCCAGCAGTTCGCCAGATAGGAACACTGAAGCTCTCTTT; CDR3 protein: CASSSPDRNTEALF
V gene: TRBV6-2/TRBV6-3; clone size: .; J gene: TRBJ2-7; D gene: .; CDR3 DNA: TGTGCCAGCAACTCCTTATTAGTGGACTACGAGCAGTACTTC; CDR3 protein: CASNSLLVDYEQYF
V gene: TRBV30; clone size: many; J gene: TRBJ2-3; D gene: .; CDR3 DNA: TGTGCCTGGGTGGGTAGGGGCACAGATACGCAGTATTTT; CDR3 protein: CAWVGRGTDTQYF
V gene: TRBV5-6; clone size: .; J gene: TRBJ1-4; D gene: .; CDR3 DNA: TGTGCCAGTAGCACTCCAGGGGCCACTAATGAAAATCTGTTTTTT; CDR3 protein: CASSTPGATNENLFF
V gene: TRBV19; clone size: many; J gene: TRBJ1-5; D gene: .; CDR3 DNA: TGTGCCAGTACCACCTCGGACTTCCATAGCAATCAGCCCCAGCATTTT; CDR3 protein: CASTTSDFHSNQPQHF
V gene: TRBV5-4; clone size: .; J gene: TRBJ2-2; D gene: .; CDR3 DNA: TGTGCCAGCAGCTTTGACGAGCGCATCGGGGAGCTGTTTTTT; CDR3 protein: CASSFDERIGELFF
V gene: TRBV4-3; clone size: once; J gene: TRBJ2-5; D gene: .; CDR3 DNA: TGCGCCAGCAGCCAAATCCTAATGGCAGCCCAGTACTTC; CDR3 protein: CASSQILMAAQYF
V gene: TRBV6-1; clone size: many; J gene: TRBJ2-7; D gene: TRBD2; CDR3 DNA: TGTGCCAGCAGTGAGAGCGGGGACTACGAGCAGTACTTC; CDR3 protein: CASSESGDYEQYF
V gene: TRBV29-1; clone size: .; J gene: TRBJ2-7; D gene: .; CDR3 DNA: TGCAGCGCCCGGACAGTCTTATACGAGCAGTACTTC; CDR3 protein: CSARTVLYEQYF
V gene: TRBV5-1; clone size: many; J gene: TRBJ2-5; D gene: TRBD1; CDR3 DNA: TGCGCCAGCAGCGGTAAAACAGGGGGCCCAGAGACCCAGTACTTC; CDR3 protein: CASSGKTGGPETQYF
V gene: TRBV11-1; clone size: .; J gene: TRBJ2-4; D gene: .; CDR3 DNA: TGTGCAAGCAGCTTTCCCGGGACTTGCGGGACCAAATACACTCAGTACTTC; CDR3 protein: CASSFPGTCGTKYTQYF
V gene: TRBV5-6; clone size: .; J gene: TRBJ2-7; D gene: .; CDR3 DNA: TGTGCCAGCAACTTGCCCCCCTACGAGCACTACTTC; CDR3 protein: CASNLPPYEHYF
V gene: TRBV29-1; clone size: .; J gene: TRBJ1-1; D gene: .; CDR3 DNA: TGCAGTGCATCGGGGGGGTGGGCTATGAACACTGATACTTTCTTT; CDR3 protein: CSASGGWAMNTDTFF
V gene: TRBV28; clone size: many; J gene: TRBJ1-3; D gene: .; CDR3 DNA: TGTGCCAGCAGCCACTCGACAGCCTACTCTGGAAACACCATATATTTT; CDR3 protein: CASSHSTAYSGNTIYF
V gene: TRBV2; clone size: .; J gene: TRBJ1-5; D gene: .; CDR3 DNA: TGTGGCAGCAGCACGGTAGGGGGCAATCAGCCCCAGCATTTT; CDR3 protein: CGSSTVGGNQPQHF
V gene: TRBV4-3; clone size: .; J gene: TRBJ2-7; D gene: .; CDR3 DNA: TGCACCAGCAACCCGCGCCTTCTCGAGGAGCAATACTTC; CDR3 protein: CTSNPRLLEEQYF
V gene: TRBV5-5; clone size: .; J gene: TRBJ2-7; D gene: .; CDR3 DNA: TGTGCCAGCAGCTTAGGCGGGACCGCTCGCTACGAGCAGTACTTC; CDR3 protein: CASSLGGTARYEQYF
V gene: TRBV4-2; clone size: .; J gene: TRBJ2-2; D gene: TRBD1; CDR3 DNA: TGTGCCAGCAGCCAAGGGACAGGGGTCGCCGGGGAGCTCTTTTTT; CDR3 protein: CASSQGTGVAGELFF
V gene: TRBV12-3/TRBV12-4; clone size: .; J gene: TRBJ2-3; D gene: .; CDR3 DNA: TGTGTCAGCAGTTCGAGGGACACAGATACCCAGTATTTT; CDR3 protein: CVSSSRDTDTQYF
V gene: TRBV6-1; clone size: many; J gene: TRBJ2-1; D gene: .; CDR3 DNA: TGTGCCAGCATAGGGATTCCCTCCTACAATGAGCAGTTCTTC; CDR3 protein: CASIGIPSYNEQFF
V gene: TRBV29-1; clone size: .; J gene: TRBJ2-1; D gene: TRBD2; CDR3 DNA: TGCAGCGTTGATGGACTAGCGGGAGACAATGAGCAGTTCTTC; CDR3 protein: CSVDGLAGDNEQFF
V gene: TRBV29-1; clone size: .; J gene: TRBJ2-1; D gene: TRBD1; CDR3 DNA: TGCAGCATTCTAGGACAGGGGATCTACAATGAGCAGTTCTTC; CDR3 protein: CSILGQGIYNEQFF
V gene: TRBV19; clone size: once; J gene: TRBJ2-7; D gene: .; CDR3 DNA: TGTGCCAGTAGTATATGCCCCATAAGGGGCTACGAGCAGTACTTC; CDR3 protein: CASSICPIRGYEQYF
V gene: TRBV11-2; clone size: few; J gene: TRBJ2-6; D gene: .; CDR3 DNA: TGTGTCACCCAGCGGCCGCGCTCTGGAGTCAACGTCCTGACTTTC; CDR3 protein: CVTQRPRSGVNVLTF
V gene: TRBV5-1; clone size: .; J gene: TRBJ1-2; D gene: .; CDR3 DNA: TGTGCCAGCAGCTTGGAGTGGGGACATGGAGAGAACTATGGCTACACCTTC; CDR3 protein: CASSLEWGHGENYGYTF
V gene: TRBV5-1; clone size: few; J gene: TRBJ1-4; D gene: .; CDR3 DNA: TGTGCCAGCAGTCGCGGCAGACCGACTAATGAAAAACTGTTTTTT; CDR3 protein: CASSRGRPTNEKLFF
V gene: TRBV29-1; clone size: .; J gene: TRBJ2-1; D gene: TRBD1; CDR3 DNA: TGCAGCGTTGAGTACGGGACAGGGGGATTTTATGAGCAGTTCTTC; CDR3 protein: CSVEYGTGGFYEQFF
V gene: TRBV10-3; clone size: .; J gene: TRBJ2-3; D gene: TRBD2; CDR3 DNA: TGTGCTATCAGTGCATCCTCAACGACTAGCAGGGGCACAGATACGCAGTATTTT; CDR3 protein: CAISASSTTSRGTDTQYF
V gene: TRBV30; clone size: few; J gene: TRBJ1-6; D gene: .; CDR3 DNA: TGTGCCTGGAATGGACAGTCTAATAATTCATCCCTCCACTTT; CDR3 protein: CAWNGQSNNSSLHF